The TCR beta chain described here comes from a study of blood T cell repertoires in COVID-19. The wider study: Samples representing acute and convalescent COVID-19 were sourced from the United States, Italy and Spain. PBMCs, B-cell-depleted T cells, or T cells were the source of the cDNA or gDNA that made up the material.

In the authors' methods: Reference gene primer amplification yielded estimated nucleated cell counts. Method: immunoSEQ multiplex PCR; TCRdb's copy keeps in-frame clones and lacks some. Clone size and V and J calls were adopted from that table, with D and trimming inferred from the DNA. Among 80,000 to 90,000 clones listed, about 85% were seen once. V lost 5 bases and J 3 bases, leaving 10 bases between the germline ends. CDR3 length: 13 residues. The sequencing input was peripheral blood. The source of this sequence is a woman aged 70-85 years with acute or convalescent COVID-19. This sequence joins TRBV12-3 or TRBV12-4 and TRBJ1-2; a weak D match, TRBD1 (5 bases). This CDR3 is CASSLGTHYGYTF. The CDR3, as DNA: TGTGCCAGCAGTCTTGGGACTCACTATGGCTACACCTTC.